A selection of T cell receptor beta chains follows, all from one sample in a study of CD4 T cells in relation to SARS-CoV-2 and coronaviruses. Some clones are missing from TCRdb's copy, which holds only in-frame ones; the method was immunoSEQ multiplex PCR. The sample carries around 15,000 clones, about 82% recorded once. No antigen has been identified for these receptors. The sequenced material came from CD4+ T cells from PBMCs, cultured in vitro. These receptors were obtained from a human donor in good health. CDR3s leave out the opening cysteine and the closing phenylalanine or tryptophan.

TRBV18	TRBJ1-5	ASSPRGTGNSNQPQH
TRBV7-2	TRBJ2-1	ASSLGSDTYNEQF
TRBV10-1	TRBJ2-3	ASSRVGDTQY
TRBV7-3	TRBJ2-1	ASSQTASNNEQF
TRBV3-1/TRBV3-2	TRBJ1-1	ASSQVFGNTEAF
TRBV7-2	TRBJ2-5	ASSLEGRRPGETQY
TRBV3-1/TRBV3-2	TRBJ2-2	ASSPLRGVAGELF
TRBV5-6	TRBJ1-2	ASSLERTYGYT
TRBV19	TRBJ2-6	ATAGGAAGANVLT
TRBV19	TRBJ2-1	ASSIRSRQGAEQF
TRBV19	TRBJ1-1	ASGSGSAEAF
TRBV19	TRBJ1-5	ATLPYIGDRIYSNQPQH
TRBV5-5	TRBJ1-3	ASGLLSLRGGNTIY
TRBV5-1	TRBJ2-3	ASSGATSGRARDTQY
TRBV5-5	TRBJ1-5	ASSLSGRTSNQPQH
TRBV7-6	TRBJ2-7	ASSLDEGLTYEQY
TRBV19	TRBJ2-3	ASSIPEDTDTQY
TRBV5-6	TRBJ2-1	ASSSLQGYNEQF